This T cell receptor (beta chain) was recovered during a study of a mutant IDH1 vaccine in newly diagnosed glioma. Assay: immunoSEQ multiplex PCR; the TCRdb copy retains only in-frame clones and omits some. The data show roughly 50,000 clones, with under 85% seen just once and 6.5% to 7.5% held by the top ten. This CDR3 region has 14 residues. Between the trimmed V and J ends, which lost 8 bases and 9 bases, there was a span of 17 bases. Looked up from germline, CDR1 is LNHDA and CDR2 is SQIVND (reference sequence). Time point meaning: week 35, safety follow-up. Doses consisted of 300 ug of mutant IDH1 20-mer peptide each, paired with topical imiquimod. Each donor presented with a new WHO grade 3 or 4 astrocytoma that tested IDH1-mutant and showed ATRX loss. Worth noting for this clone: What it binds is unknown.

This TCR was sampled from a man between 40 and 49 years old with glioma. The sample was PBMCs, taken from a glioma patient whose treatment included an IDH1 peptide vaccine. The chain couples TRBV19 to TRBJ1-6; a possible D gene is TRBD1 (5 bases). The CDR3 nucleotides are TGTGCCAGTCAACCGGGATATGGGGCTTCACCCCTCCACTTT. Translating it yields CASQPGYGASPLHF.